This T cell receptor delta chain was sequenced during a study of γδ T cells in repeated Plasmodium falciparum infection. Flow sorting of PBMC yielded separate Vgamma9/Vdelta2+ and Vdelta2-negative gammadelta T cell populations for bulk repertoire analysis. Study results and limitations: Over time and infection, Vgamma9/Vdelta2+ repertoires remained highly stable and polyclonal.

V shed 4 bases and J 3 bases; nucleotides not matched to a gene: 25. Germline V lookup: CDR1 GEAIGNYY, CDR2 EKD. The CDR3 has 20 residues. TCRdb re-called clones from the multiplex PCR reads using CATT. The sample includes 40,000 to 55,000 delta-chain clones, 1.9% of them seen just once. As for this clone: Its antigen is not identified. The TCRdb record carries a much larger clone's protein, which differs from this DNA's translation at residue 14; a read error is the likely cause, and the protein listed here is the DNA translation.

Sequences were obtained from gamma-delta T cells from blood. The receptor comes from a pool of human donors (malaria-infected and uninfected, not separated). This sequence joins TRDV2 and TRDJ1; 7 positions match TRDD3. The J gene is not listed in TCRdb, so it was assigned here from a DNA match to germline. CDR3 bases: TGTGCCTGTGAACCTATGGGGATAGAAAGGGTTCCAAGGGAGGCCGATAAACTCATCTTT. Amino acid sequence: CACEPMGIERVPREADKLIF.